These T cell receptor beta chains were read from a single sample in a study of T-cell memory formation after mild COVID-19. From the 5' RACE reads, TCRdb called clonotypes with MiXCR, one entry per CDR3 protein. The sample yields 470,000 or so distinct CDR3 sequences, around 18% seen once. The sequenced material came from PBMCs or a T cell subset sorted from them (not recorded which). All receptors come from an adult woman who had mild COVID-19 (a few samples of this study predate the infection). Cell type and time point are not known. CDR3s include the opening cysteine and the closing phenylalanine or tryptophan. The D gene is left open where the match is weak. Clone size is shown for a subset of rows, as once, few, many or a class of expanded clone.

D gene: TRBD1
clone size: NA
J gene: TRBJ2-6
V gene: TRBV12-5
CDR3 protein: CASGLATGAGANVLTF
CDR3 DNA: TGTGCTAGTGGTTTGGCTACAGGGGCTGGGGCCAACGTCCTGACTTTC

D gene: NA
clone size: NA
J gene: TRBJ2-7
V gene: TRBV4-1
CDR3 protein: CASSQAPERSAYEQYF
CDR3 DNA: TGCGCCAGCAGCCAAGCACCGGAGCGGTCAGCCTACGAGCAGTACTTC

D gene: NA
clone size: few
J gene: TRBJ1-2
V gene: TRBV20-1
CDR3 protein: CSVYGPAGGAEGYTF
CDR3 DNA: TGCAGTGTCTACGGACCGGCCGGGGGCGCGGAAGGCTACACCTTC

D gene: TRBD2
clone size: few
J gene: TRBJ2-5
V gene: TRBV6-2/TRBV6-3
CDR3 protein: CASSYALAGDQETQYF
CDR3 DNA: TGTGCCAGCAGTTACGCCCTAGCGGGGGATCAAGAGACCCAGTACTTC

D gene: NA
clone size: NA
J gene: TRBJ2-5
V gene: TRBV20-1
CDR3 protein: CSARSGKEETQYF
CDR3 DNA: TGCAGTGCTAGATCCGGGAAAGAAGAGACCCAGTACTTC

D gene: NA
clone size: NA
J gene: TRBJ2-1
V gene: TRBV2
CDR3 protein: CASTPFVDNEQFF
CDR3 DNA: TGTGCCAGCACCCCGTTTGTAGACAATGAGCAGTTCTTC

D gene: TRBD2
clone size: few
J gene: TRBJ2-5
V gene: TRBV20-1
CDR3 protein: CRAGSGRETQYF
CDR3 DNA: TGCAGGGCCGGAAGCGGGAGAGAGACCCAGTACTTC

D gene: TRBD2
clone size: NA
J gene: TRBJ2-2
V gene: TRBV29-1
CDR3 protein: CVGGRATGELFF
CDR3 DNA: TGCGTAGGCGGGAGGGCCACCGGGGAGCTGTTTTTT

D gene: NA
clone size: NA
J gene: TRBJ2-2
V gene: TRBV4-3
CDR3 protein: CASSRESAHTGELFF
CDR3 DNA: TGCGCCAGCAGCAGGGAGTCGGCCCACACCGGGGAGCTGTTTTTT

D gene: NA
clone size: few
J gene: TRBJ2-1
V gene: TRBV7-2
CDR3 protein: CASSNPPGNGNEQFF
CDR3 DNA: TGTGCCAGCAGCAACCCCCCGGGGAACGGTAATGAGCAGTTCTTC

D gene: NA
clone size: NA
J gene: TRBJ2-3
V gene: TRBV7-2
CDR3 protein: CASSQGGVGTDTQYF
CDR3 DNA: TGTGCCAGCAGTCAGGGGGGGGTAGGGACAGATACGCAGTATTTT

D gene: TRBD1
clone size: NA
J gene: TRBJ1-2
V gene: TRBV3-1
CDR3 protein: CASSQDGTGGLGYTF
CDR3 DNA: TGTGCCAGCAGCCAAGATGGGACAGGGGGTTTAGGCTACACCTTC

D gene: NA
clone size: NA
J gene: TRBJ2-5
V gene: TRBV7-2
CDR3 protein: CASSSRWRVAETQYF
CDR3 DNA: TGTGCCAGCAGTTCCAGATGGAGGGTCGCGGAGACCCAGTACTTC

D gene: NA
clone size: NA
J gene: TRBJ2-7
V gene: TRBV5-6
CDR3 protein: CASSFTGTLEQYF
CDR3 DNA: TGTGCCAGCAGTTTTACAGGGACCCTCGAGCAGTACTTC

D gene: TRBD1
clone size: few
J gene: TRBJ1-6
V gene: TRBV5-1
CDR3 protein: CASSLDPDRVNSPLHF
CDR3 DNA: TGCGCCAGCAGCTTGGATCCGGACAGGGTTAATTCACCCCTCCACTTT